This T cell receptor beta chain was sequenced during a study of blood T cell repertoires in COVID-19. Looking at the study overall: Both acute and convalescent COVID-19 samples were obtained from the United States, Italy and Spain. From T cells, B-cell-depleted T cells, or PBMCs came the material, which was cDNA or gDNA.

Original data processing: Counts of nucleated cells, estimated from reference gene primer amplification, were obtained. Produced via immunoSEQ multiplex PCR; TCRdb's table is partial and in-frame only. The V and J calls and clone size were taken over from that table, and D and trimming were inferred from the DNA. The data show about 150,000 clones, 87% seen once. The V and J ends lost 7 bases and 7 bases respectively, with 16 bases between them. The CDR3 spans 13 residues. The germline V gene encodes CDR1 MDHEN and CDR2 SYDVKM. Sequenced material: peripheral blood. This receptor was obtained from a man at least 80 years old with acute or convalescent COVID-19. The chain carries TRBV28 and TRBJ1-1, with TRBD1 as a possible D gene (6 bases). CDR3 coding DNA: TGTGCCAGCATCCTGGACAGCTGGGGTGAAGCTTTCTTT. Protein product: CASILDSWGEAFF.